Each of the 29 T cell receptor beta chains below was sequenced from the same sample in a study of control samples from healthy donors and cancer patients. Assay used: immunoSEQ multiplex PCR; TCRdb lists only in-frame clones, some missing. The sample has roughly 120,000 clones, roughly 90% seen once. Sequencing used PBMCs. Source of these receptors: a woman aged 55-75 years with lung cancer.

The V gene is TRBV15, the J gene TRBJ1-4; a possible D gene is TRBD1 (6 bases). CDR3 length equals 15 residues. The ends were cut back, 0 bases at V and 3 bases at J, with 8 bases in the middle. Germline V lookup: CDR1 LNHNV, CDR2 YYDKDF (reference sequence). CDR3 residues: CATSREQGANEKLFF. The CDR3 coding sequence is TGTGCCACCAGCAGAGAACAGGGCGCTAATGAAAAACTGTTTTTT.

This clone was seen only a few times. The chain uses TRBV4-2 and TRBJ2-3, with D unresolved. The germline V and J ends were trimmed by 5 bases and 0 bases, with 6 bases remaining between them. Germline V gene sequence: CDR1 LGHNA, CDR2 YNFKEQ. CDR3 size: 13 residues. The CDR3 reads CASSGGSTDTQYF. CDR3 nucleotides: TGTGCCAGCAGCGGCGGCAGCACAGATACGCAGTATTTT.

This clone was recorded only once. The V gene is TRBV14, the J gene TRBJ2-7; D may match TRBD1 or TRBD2 (5 bases each). The CDR3 runs 14 residues. The germline CDR1 and CDR2 sequences are SGHDN and FVKESK. V lost 1 base to trimming and J lost 5 bases, with 12 bases between them. The CDR3 DNA reads TGTGCCAGCAGCCAAGGTCCAGGGAGACACGAGCAGTACTTC. Its translation is CASSQGPGRHEQYF.

This sequence joins TRBV25-1 and TRBJ1-1; D is undetermined. The germline V and J ends were trimmed by 3 bases and 3 bases, with 8 bases remaining between them. The CDR3 is 13 residues long. Germline V CDR1 and CDR2: MGHDK, SYGVNS. The CDR3 region is CASSDRSYTEAFF. The CDR3 nucleotides are TGTGCCAGCAGTGACAGATCTTACACTGAAGCTTTCTTT.

V and J are TRBV30 and TRBJ1-2, with no clear D. Trimming pared 0 bases from V and 3 bases from J, leaving 8 bases between. The CDR3 extends over 13 amino acids. The V gene's germline CDR1 is GTSNPN and CDR2 SVGIG (reference sequence). The CDR3 protein is CAWSVDHDYGYTF. In DNA, the CDR3 is TGTGCCTGGAGTGTAGATCATGACTATGGCTACACCTTC.

This clone was detected a few times. The chain has TRBV5-8 and TRBJ2-7; TRBD1 is a possible D gene (6 bases). The germline V gene encodes CDR1 SGHTS and CDR2 YDEGEE. The CDR3 contains 15 residues. V lost 0 bases and J 2 bases, leaving 12 bases between the germline ends. The chain's CDR3 is CASSLGQGLTYEQYF. CDR3 bases: TGTGCCAGCAGCTTGGGGCAGGGGTTGACCTACGAGCAGTACTTC.

V gene TRBV19 combines with J gene TRBJ1-4; D gene ambiguous. V was clipped by 1 base and J by 8 bases, with 14 bases between them. The CDR3 sequence is 15 residues long. Germline CDR1 LNHDA, CDR2 SQIVND (reference sequence). The chain's CDR3 is CASSIGETLREKLFF. The CDR3, as DNA: TGTGCCAGTAGTATAGGTGAGACGCTTAGGGAAAAACTGTTTTTT.

A note on this clone: The same CDR3 also results from other DNA sequences found in this sample. The V and J genes are TRBV6-5 and TRBJ1-2; D gene uncertain. V was pared by 4 bases and J by 8 bases, with 8 bases between. Germline loops: CDR1 MNHEY, CDR2 SVGAGI. The CDR3 has 11 amino acids. The CDR3 DNA reads as TGTGCCAGCAGTTCCGGGCAGGGCTACACCTTC. Amino acid sequence: CASSSGQGYTF.

CDR3 coding DNA: TGTGCCAGCATGCCAAACTCTGGGGCCAACGTCCTGACTTTC. Translation gives CASMPNSGANVLTF. V usage is TRBV2 and J usage is TRBJ2-6; D remains unclear. Germline CDR1 and CDR2: SNHLY and FYNNEI. V was shortened by 7 bases and J by 0 bases, with 7 bases between the two germline ends. The CDR3 runs to 14 residues. Together with reference TRBV2 and TRBJ2-6, the CDR3 gives the full variable domain: EPEVTQTPSHQVTQMGQEVILRCVPISNHLYFYWYRQILGQKVEFLVSFYNNEISEKSEIFDDQFSVERPDGSNFTLKIRSTKLEDSAMYFCASMPNSGANVLTFGAGSRLTVL.

The rearrangement joins TRBV28 to TRBJ1-2, with 10 bases matching TRBD1. CDR1 is MDHEN, CDR2 SYDVKM, per germline. The CDR3 has 16 residues. J lost 7 bases, V lost 6 bases, and 14 bases had no gene match. CDR3 loop: CASSRDRGLRRFGYTF. As DNA, the CDR3 is TGTGCCAGCAGCCGGGACAGGGGACTGAGGAGATTTGGCTACACCTTC.

The chain joins TRBV3-1 (or the pseudogene TRBV3-2) to TRBJ2-5; 8 bases are a match to TRBD2. The germline CDR1 and CDR2 sequences are LGHDT and YNNKEL (reference sequence). V was pared by 2 bases and J by 5 bases, with 7 bases of the junction left unmatched. The CDR3 is made up of 15 amino acids. CDR3 region: CASSQRTSGVETQYF. DNA for the CDR3: TGTGCCAGCAGCCAACGCACTAGCGGAGTGGAGACCCAGTACTTC.

This sequence joins TRBV9 and TRBJ2-3; 7 positions agree with TRBD1. The CDR3 is 14 residues long. CDR1 and CDR2 from the germline V gene are SGDLS and YYNGEE. V lost 4 bases and J lost 1; bases outside the gene matches: 3. CDR3 nucleotides: TGTGCCAGCAGCCCTCAGGGGGGCACAGATACGCAGTATTTT. Its protein is CASSPQGGTDTQYF.

The chain links TRBV5-1 to TRBJ1-2, with D uncertain. Germline V gene sequence: CDR1 SGHRS, CDR2 YFSETQ. Trimming shortened V by 0 bases and J by 4 bases, and 7 bases separated the two germline ends. The CDR3 covers 13 residues. CDR3 coding DNA: TGCGCCAGCAGCTTGGATTCAACCTATGGCTACACCTTC. Protein: CASSLDSTYGYTF.

The gene calls are TRBV28 and TRBJ1-2; unclear D gene. CDR3 length: 10 amino acids. V was pared by 3 bases and J by 6 bases, with 2 bases between. Germline V lookup: CDR1 MDHEN, CDR2 SYDVKM. The chain's CDR3 is CASSFNGYTF. The CDR3 DNA follows: TGTGCCAGCAGTTTTAATGGCTACACCTTC.

V gene TRBV12-3 or TRBV12-4 combines with J gene TRBJ1-5; D ambiguous. V was clipped by 8 bases and J by 5 bases, with 13 bases between them. The length of the CDR3 is 13 residues. CDR3 nucleotide sequence: TGTGCCAGCGGCCGCGGGGAGTATCAGCCCCAGCATTTT. This codes for CASGRGEYQPQHF.

The rearrangement links TRBV7-2 to TRBJ1-6; weak D call: TRBD1 (6 bases). Looked up from germline, CDR1 is SGHTA and CDR2 is FQGNSA. The CDR3 sequence is 16 residues long. V gave up 3 bases and J gave up 5 bases, with 14 bases separating them. This CDR3 reads CASSFNPSGDNSPLHF. The CDR3 region has the DNA TGTGCCAGCAGCTTCAATCCCTCAGGGGATAATTCACCCCTCCACTTT.

This clone was counted only a few times. The V and J genes are TRBV9 and TRBJ1-1; D perhaps matches TRBD1 (6 bases). Deletions cut 4 bases from V and 4 bases from J, with 14 bases between. Per germline, CDR1 SGDLS and CDR2 YYNGEE. There are 14 residues in the CDR3. In nucleotides, the CDR3 is TGTGCCAGCAGCCCAATGAACAGGGTCACTGAAGCTTTCTTT. Translated, it gives CASSPMNRVTEAFF.

The chain employs TRBV6-1 and TRBJ2-5; TRBD2 matches at 8 bases. Per germline, CDR1 MNHNS and CDR2 SASEGT. V gave up 2 bases and J gave up 1 base; unmatched junction bases: 9. The CDR3 is made up of 17 amino acids. The CDR3 protein is CASSEWVAGGSQETQYF. CDR3 coding DNA: TGTGCCAGCAGTGAATGGGTCGCGGGGGGTAGCCAAGAGACCCAGTACTTC.

Written as DNA, the CDR3 is TGTGCCTGGAAACAGGGCTATGATGATGGCTACACCTTC. It specifies CAWKQGYDDGYTF. This chain joins TRBV30 and TRBJ1-2, with D perhaps TRBD1 (6 bases). The CDR3 is 13 residues long. Trimming removed 4 bases at V and 6 bases at J, with 15 bases between. The V gene's germline CDR1 is GTSNPN and CDR2 SVGIG (reference sequence).

Remarks on this clone: Mismatch with germline at one junction end may stem from a read error. J is TRBJ2-3 and V is TRBV6-5, with 8 bases that match TRBD2. The CDR3 runs to 15 residues. The germline V gene encodes CDR1 MNHEY and CDR2 SVGAGI. The CDR3 here is CASSQTNAQGLGLHF. CDR3 DNA: TGTGCCAGCAGTCAAACGAACGCCCAGGGACTAGGTTTGCATTTT.

The rearrangement joins TRBV7-8 to TRBJ2-1, with 13 bases aligning to TRBD2. CDR3 size: 15 residues. Germline V CDR1 and CDR2: SGHVS, FQNEAQ. Trimming took 1 base from V and 7 from J; bases not matched to a gene: 1. DNA of the CDR3: TGTGCCAGCAGCTTAGGGACTAGCGGGAGTAATGAGCAGTTCTTC. Translation: CASSLGTSGSNEQFF.

The table lists this clone with a few counts. The V and J genes are TRBV6-6 and TRBJ1-1; D remains ambiguous. The CDR3 is made up of 17 amino acids. V was pared by 5 bases and J by 0 bases, with 19 bases between. Germline lookup yields CDR1 MNHNY and CDR2 SVGAGI (reference sequence). The CDR3, as DNA: TGTGCCAGCAGTCTCTACGACCCCGGGTCCATGAACACTGAAGCTTTCTTT. This gives the protein CASSLYDPGSMNTEAFF.

This clone was detected once. This sequence joins TRBV6-1 and TRBJ2-1; 8 bases map to TRBD2. The CDR3 sequence is 17 residues long. The J segment lost 1 base and the V segment lost 2 bases, leaving 7 bases of the junction unmatched. Germline V lookup: CDR1 MNHNS, CDR2 SASEGT. CDR3 DNA: TGTGCCAGCAGTGAATTTGGCGGGGGGTTGTCCTACAATGAGCAGTTCTTC. Encoded protein: CASSEFGGGLSYNEQFF.

This chain uses TRBV5-4 with TRBJ2-7, with a possible D match to TRBD1 (5 bases). The CDR3 is 15 residues long. CDR1 and CDR2 (germline): SGHNT, YYREEE (reference sequence). V shed 4 bases and J shed 4 bases, with 18 bases lying between them. As DNA, the CDR3 is TGTGCCAGCAGCCGTTCGGTTGGGCCAGGGTACGAGCAGTACTTC. It yields the protein CASSRSVGPGYEQYF.

Notes on this clone: Distinct nucleotide sequences in the sample also encode this CDR3. The rearrangement links TRBV9 to TRBJ1-1; D is ambiguous. CDR3 length equals 14 residues. Germline assignment: CDR1 SGDLS and CDR2 YYNGEE. Trimming removed 2 bases from V and 0 bases from J, with 8 bases in between. The CDR3 reads CASSVEGMNTEAFF. The CDR3 bases are TGTGCCAGCAGCGTCGAGGGAATGAACACTGAAGCTTTCTTT. The complete variable domain, with remaining parts taken from reference TRBV9 and TRBJ1-1, reads DSGVTQTPKHLITATGQRVTLRCSPRSGDLSVYWYQQSLDQGLQFLIQYYNGEERAKGNILERFSAQQFPDLHSELNLSSLELGDSALYFCASSVEGMNTEAFFGQGTRLTVV.

This chain connects TRBV3-1 (or the pseudogene TRBV3-2) to TRBJ2-1; TRBD2 matches at 7 bases. The germline V gene has CDR1 LGHDT and CDR2 YNNKEL (reference sequence). J gave up 7 bases and V 3 bases, and 9 bases lay outside the gene matches. The CDR3 sequence is 15 residues long. This CDR3 reads CASSHGLAANNEQFF. DNA of the CDR3: TGTGCCAGCAGCCATGGCCTAGCGGCTAATAATGAGCAGTTCTTC.

The gene calls are TRBV18 and TRBJ1-1, with a weak D call TRBD1 (6 bases). The CDR3 consists of 15 residues. V lost 2 bases to trimming and J lost 1 base, with 11 bases between them. Germline V gives CDR1 KGHSH, CDR2 LQKENI. CDR3 protein: CASSPAQGGNTEAFF. CDR3 coding DNA: TGTGCCAGCTCACCAGCACAGGGAGGGAACACTGAAGCTTTCTTT.

The chain joins TRBV2 to TRBJ2-7, with TRBD1 matching over 7 bases. CDR1 is SNHLY, CDR2 FYNNEI, per germline. The CDR3 totals 16 residues. V lost 2 bases, J lost 2 bases, and 9 bases stayed unmatched. The DNA for the CDR3 is TGTGCCAGCAGTGAACAATCCCCGGGACAGACCTACGAGCAGTACTTC. The encoded protein is CASSEQSPGQTYEQYF.

The chain recombines TRBV12-3 or TRBV12-4 with TRBJ2-7; 7 positions agree with TRBD2. The CDR3 is 13 residues long. J was trimmed by 7 bases and V by 5 bases; bases with no gene match: 8. CDR3 sequence: CASSPLAFGEQYF. In DNA, the CDR3 is TGTGCCAGCAGTCCACTAGCGTTTGGGGAGCAGTACTTC.